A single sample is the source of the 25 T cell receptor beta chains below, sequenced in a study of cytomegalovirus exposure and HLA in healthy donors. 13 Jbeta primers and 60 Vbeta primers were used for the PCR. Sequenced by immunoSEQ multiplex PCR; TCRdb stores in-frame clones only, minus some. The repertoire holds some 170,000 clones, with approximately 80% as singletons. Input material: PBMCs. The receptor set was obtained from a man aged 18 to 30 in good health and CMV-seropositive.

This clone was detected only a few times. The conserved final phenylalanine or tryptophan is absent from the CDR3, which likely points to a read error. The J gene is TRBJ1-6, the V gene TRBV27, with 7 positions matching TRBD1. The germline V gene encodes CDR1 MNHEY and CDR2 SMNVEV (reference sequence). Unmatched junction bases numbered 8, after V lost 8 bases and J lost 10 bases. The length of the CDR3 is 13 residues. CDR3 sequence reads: CASRDRERSPLHL. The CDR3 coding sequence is TGTGCCAGCCGAGACAGGGAAAGGTCACCCCTCCACCTT.

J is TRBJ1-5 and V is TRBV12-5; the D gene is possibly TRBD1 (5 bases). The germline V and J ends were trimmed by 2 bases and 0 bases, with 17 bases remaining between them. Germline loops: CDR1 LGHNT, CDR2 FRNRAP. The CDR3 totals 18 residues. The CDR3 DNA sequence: TGTGCTAGTGGTTTGCCCCCAGGGAGGGGAAATAGCAATCAGCCCCAGCATTTT. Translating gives CASGLPPGRGNSNQPQHF.

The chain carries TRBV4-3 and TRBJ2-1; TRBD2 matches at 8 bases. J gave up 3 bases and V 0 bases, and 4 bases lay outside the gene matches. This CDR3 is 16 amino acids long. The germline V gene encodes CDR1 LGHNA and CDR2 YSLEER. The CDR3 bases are TGCGCCAGCAGCCAAGATGGAGCGGGAGTCTACAATGAGCAGTTCTTC. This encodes CASSQDGAGVYNEQFF.

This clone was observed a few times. The CDR3 nucleotides read TGTGCCAGCAGCTTCGGGACAGGGGGAAGCTACGAGCAGTACTTC. Translation gives CASSFGTGGSYEQYF. The gene calls are TRBV11-2 and TRBJ2-7; 11 bases fit TRBD1. V dropped 3 bases and J dropped 3; count of bases not matched to a gene: 4. CDR1 and CDR2 (germline): SGHAT, FQNNGV. There are 15 residues in the CDR3.

The CDR3 region is CASGLGVLGANVGTQYF. CDR3 sequence (DNA): TGTGCTAGTGGTTTGGGGGTGCTGGGGGCTAATGTGGGGACCCAGTACTTC. The chain employs TRBV12-5 and TRBJ2-5; D is perhaps TRBD1 (6 bases). V gave up 1 base and J gave up 7 bases, with 22 bases separating them. Per the germline V gene, CDR1 is LGHNT and CDR2 is FRNRAP. CDR3 length: 17 residues.

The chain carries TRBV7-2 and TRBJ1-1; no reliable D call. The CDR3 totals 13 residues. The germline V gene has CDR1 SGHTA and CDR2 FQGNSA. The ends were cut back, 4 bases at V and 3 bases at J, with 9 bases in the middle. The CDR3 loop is CASSSAKYTEAFF. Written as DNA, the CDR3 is TGTGCCAGCAGCTCCGCGAAGTACACTGAAGCTTTCTTT.

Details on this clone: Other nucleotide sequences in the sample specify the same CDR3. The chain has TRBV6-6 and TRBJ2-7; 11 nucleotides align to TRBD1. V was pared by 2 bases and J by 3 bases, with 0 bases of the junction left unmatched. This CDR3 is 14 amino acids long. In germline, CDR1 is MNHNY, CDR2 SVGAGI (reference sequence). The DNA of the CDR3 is TGTGCCAGCAGTTACGGGACAGGGGGCTACGAGCAGTACTTC. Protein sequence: CASSYGTGGYEQYF.

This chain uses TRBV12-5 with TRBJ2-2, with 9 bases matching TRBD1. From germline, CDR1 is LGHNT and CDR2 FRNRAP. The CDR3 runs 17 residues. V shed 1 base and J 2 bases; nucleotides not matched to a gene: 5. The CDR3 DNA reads TGTGCTAGTGGTTTGGACAGGGGGCTACCCAACACCGGGGAGCTGTTTTTT. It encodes CASGLDRGLPNTGELFF. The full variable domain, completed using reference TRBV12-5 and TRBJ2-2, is DARVTQTPRHKVTEMGQEVTMRCQPILGHNTVFWYRQTMMQGLELLAYFRNRAPLDDSGMPKDRFSAEMPDATLATLKIQPSEPRDSAVYFCASGLDRGLPNTGELFFGEGSRLTVL.

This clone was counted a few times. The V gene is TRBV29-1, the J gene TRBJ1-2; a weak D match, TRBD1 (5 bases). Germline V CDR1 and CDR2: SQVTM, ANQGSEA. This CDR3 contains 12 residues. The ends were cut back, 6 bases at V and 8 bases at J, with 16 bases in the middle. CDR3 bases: TGCAGCGTAGAAAATCCTGGGGCAGGCTACACCTTC. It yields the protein CSVENPGAGYTF. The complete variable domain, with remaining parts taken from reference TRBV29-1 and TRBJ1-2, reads SAVISQKPSRDICQRGTSLTIQCQVDSQVTMMFWYRQQPGQSLTLIATANQGSEATYESGFVIDKFPISRPNLTFSTLTVSNMSPEDSSIYLCSVENPGAGYTFGSGTRLTVV.

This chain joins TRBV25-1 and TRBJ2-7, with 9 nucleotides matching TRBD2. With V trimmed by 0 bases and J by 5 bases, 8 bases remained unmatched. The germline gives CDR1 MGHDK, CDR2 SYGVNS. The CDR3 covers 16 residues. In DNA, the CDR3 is TGTGCCAGCAGTGAATATTGGTCTAGCGGGACTAACGAGCAGTACTTC. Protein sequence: CASSEYWSSGTNEQYF.

In nucleotides, the CDR3 is TGTGCCAGCAGCTTAGGTAGGCCGGGCTACAATGAGCAGTTCTTC. Protein product: CASSLGRPGYNEQFF. This chain uses TRBV7-2 with TRBJ2-1, with unresolved D. CDR3 length equals 15 residues. V was clipped by 1 base and J by 3 bases, with 10 bases between them. Germline lookup yields CDR1 SGHTA and CDR2 FQGNSA.

Here the CDR3 DNA reads TGTGCCAGCAGCGGGGGACAGGGGGATGACTATGGCTACACCTTC. The encoded protein is CASSGGQGDDYGYTF. The rearrangement links TRBV5-4 to TRBJ1-2; 11 nucleotides align to TRBD1. Germline trimming cut 4 bases from V and 3 bases from J; bases unmatched to any gene: 5. This CDR3 region has 15 residues. Germline values: CDR1 SGHNT, CDR2 YYREEE (reference sequence).

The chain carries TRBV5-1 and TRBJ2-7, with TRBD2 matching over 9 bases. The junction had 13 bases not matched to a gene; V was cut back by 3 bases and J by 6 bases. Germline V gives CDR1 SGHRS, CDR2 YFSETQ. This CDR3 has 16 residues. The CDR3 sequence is CASSSGMASGMAEQYF. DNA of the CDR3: TGCGCCAGCAGCTCGGGTATGGCTAGCGGGATGGCCGAGCAGTACTTC.

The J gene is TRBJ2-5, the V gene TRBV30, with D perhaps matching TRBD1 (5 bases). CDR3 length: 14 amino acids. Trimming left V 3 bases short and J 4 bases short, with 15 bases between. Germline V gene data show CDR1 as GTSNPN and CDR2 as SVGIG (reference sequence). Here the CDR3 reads CAWSNMDISETQYF. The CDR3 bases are TGTGCCTGGAGCAACATGGACATATCAGAGACCCAGTACTTC.

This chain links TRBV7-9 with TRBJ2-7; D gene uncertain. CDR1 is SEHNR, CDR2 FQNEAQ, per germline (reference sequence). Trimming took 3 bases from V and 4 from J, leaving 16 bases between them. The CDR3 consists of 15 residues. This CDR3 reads CASSFWISSGYEQYF. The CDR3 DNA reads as TGTGCCAGCAGCTTCTGGATTAGTTCAGGATACGAGCAGTACTTC.

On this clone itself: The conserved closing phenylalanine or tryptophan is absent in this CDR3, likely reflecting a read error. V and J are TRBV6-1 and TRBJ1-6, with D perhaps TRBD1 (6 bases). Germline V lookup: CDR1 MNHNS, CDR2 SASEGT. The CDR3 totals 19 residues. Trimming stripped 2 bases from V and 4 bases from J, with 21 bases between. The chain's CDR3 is CASSERRGALAAYNSPLHL. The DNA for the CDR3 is TGTGCCAGCAGTGAACGACGGGGGGCCCTAGCAGCGTATAATTCACCCCTCCACCTT.

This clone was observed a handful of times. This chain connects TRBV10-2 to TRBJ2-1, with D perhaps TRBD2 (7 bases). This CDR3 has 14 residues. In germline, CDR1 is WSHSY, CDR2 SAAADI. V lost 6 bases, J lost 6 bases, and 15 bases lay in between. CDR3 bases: TGCGCCAGCAGGGGGGGGGCCTTAAGCAATGAGCAGTTCTTC. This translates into CASRGGALSNEQFF.

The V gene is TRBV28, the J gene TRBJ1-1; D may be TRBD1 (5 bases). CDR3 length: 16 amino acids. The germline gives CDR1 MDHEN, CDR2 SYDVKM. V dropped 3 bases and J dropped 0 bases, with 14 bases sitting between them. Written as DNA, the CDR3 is TGTGCCAGCAGTTTCCCCATCGACAGCCTGAACACTGAAGCTTTCTTT. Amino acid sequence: CASSFPIDSLNTEAFF. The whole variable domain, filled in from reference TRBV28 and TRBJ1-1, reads DVKVTQSSRYLVKRTGEKVFLECVQDMDHENMFWYRQDPGLGLRLIYFSYDVKMKEKGDIPEGYSVSREKKERFSLILESASTNQTSMYLCASSFPIDSLNTEAFFGQGTRLTVV.

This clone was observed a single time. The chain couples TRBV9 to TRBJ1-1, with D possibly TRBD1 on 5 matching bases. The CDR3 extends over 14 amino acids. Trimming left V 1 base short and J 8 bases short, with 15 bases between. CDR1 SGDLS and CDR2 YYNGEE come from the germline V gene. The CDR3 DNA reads TGTGCCAGCAGCGTAATTCCCTCGGGGGTGGAAGCTTTCTTT. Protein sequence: CASSVIPSGVEAFF.

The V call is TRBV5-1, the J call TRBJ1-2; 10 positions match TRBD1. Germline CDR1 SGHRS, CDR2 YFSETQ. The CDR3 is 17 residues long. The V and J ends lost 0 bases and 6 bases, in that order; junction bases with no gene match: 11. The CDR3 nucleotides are TGCGCCAGCAGCTTGGATGACAGGGGGCAATTTCGTGATGGCTACACCTTC. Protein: CASSLDDRGQFRDGYTF.

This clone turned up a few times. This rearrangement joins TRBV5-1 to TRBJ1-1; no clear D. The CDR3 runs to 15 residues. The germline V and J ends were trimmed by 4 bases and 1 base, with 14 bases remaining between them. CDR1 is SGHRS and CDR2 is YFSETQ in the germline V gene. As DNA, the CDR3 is TGCGCCAGCAGCCCAACACCTCCACAGAACACTGAAGCTTTCTTT. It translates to CASSPTPPQNTEAFF.

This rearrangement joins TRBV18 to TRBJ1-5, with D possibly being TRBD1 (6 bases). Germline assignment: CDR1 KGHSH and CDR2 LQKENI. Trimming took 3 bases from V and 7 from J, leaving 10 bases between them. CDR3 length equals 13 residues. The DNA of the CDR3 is TGTGCCAGCTCACCCACGGGGGGCCAGCCCCAGCATTTT. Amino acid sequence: CASSPTGGQPQHF.

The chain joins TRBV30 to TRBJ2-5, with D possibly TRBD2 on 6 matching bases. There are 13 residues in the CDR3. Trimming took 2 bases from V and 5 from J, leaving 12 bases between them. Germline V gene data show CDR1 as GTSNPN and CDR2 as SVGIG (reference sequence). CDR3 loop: CAWSLGTVETQYF. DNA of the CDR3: TGTGCCTGGAGTCTCGGGACTGTGGAGACCCAGTACTTC.

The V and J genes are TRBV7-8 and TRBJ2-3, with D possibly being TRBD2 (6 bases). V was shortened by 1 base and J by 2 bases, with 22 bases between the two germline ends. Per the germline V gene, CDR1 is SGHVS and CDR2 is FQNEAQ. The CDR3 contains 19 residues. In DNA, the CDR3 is TGTGCCAGCAGCTTAGAATTGAGTAGACTAGTGGGGGACACAGATACGCAGTATTTT. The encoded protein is CASSLELSRLVGDTDTQYF.

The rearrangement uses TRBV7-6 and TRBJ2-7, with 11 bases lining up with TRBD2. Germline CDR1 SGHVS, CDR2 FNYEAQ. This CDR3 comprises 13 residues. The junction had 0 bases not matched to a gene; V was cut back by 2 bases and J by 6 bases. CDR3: CASSLLAGGEQYF. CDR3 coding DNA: TGTGCCAGCAGCTTACTAGCGGGAGGCGAGCAGTACTTC.